A selection of T cell receptor beta chains follows, all from one sample in a study of response to subunit inactivated influenza vaccine. TCRdb processed the RT-PCR reads anew with MiXCR; each CDR3 protein has one entry. The repertoire holds under 550,000 distinct CDR3 sequences, with approximately 7.1% as singletons. The sequences come from PBMCs from blood, collected approximately 25 months after vaccination. The receptors were gathered from a man aged 50-75 years who received an inactivated influenza vaccine. Each CDR3 is given with its conserved first and last residue. Each record gives: J gene, V gene, CDR3 length, clone size, D gene, CDR3 protein, CDR3 DNA. The D gene is left open where the match is weak. Expanded clones get a size class; other rows say once, few or many, or leave the size out.

J gene: TRBJ1-1; V gene: TRBV23-1; CDR3 length: 15; clone size: NA; D gene: TRBD1; CDR3 protein: CASSHDDRGNTEAFF; CDR3 DNA: TGCGCCAGCAGTCACGACGACAGGGGGAACACTGAAGCTTTCTTT
J gene: TRBJ2-7; V gene: TRBV20-1; CDR3 length: 19; clone size: NA; D gene: TRBD2; CDR3 protein: CSARDPLPGLAGVPHEQYF; CDR3 DNA: TGCAGTGCTAGAGACCCCCTTCCGGGACTAGCGGGAGTACCCCACGAGCAGTACTTC
J gene: TRBJ2-5; V gene: TRBV12-3/TRBV12-4; CDR3 length: 16; clone size: few; D gene: TRBD2; CDR3 protein: CASSHWTSGGQETQYF; CDR3 DNA: TGTGCCAGCAGTCATTGGACTAGCGGGGGTCAAGAGACCCAGTACTTC
J gene: TRBJ2-5; V gene: TRBV3-1; CDR3 length: 16; clone size: NA; D gene: NA; CDR3 protein: CASSQDLGGPLETQYF; CDR3 DNA: TGTGCCAGCAGCCAAGATCTAGGGGGGCCCTTAGAGACCCAGTACTTC
J gene: TRBJ2-1; V gene: TRBV20-1; CDR3 length: 14; clone size: few; D gene: NA; CDR3 protein: CSAEERRVGNEQFF; CDR3 DNA: TGCAGTGCGGAAGAGCGCCGAGTCGGCAATGAGCAGTTCTTC
J gene: TRBJ2-4; V gene: TRBV7-2; CDR3 length: 13; clone size: NA; D gene: NA; CDR3 protein: CASSLGAWDIQYF; CDR3 DNA: TGTGCCAGCAGCTTAGGAGCTTGGGACATTCAGTACTTC
J gene: TRBJ2-5; V gene: TRBV15; CDR3 length: 15; clone size: many; D gene: NA; CDR3 protein: CATSILQDHQETQYF; CDR3 DNA: TGTGCCACCAGCATACTCCAGGACCATCAAGAGACCCAGTACTTC
J gene: TRBJ2-2; V gene: TRBV12-3/TRBV12-4; CDR3 length: 15; clone size: NA; D gene: NA; CDR3 protein: CASTLGGSLTGELFF; CDR3 DNA: TGTGCCAGCACTCTTGGAGGGTCGCTCACCGGGGAGCTGTTTTTT
J gene: TRBJ1-1; V gene: TRBV6-1; CDR3 length: 14; clone size: few; D gene: NA; CDR3 protein: CARLLRSMNTEAFF; CDR3 DNA: TGTGCCAGACTTCTTAGGTCTATGAACACTGAAGCTTTCTTT
J gene: TRBJ2-5; V gene: TRBV28; CDR3 length: 14; clone size: few; D gene: TRBD2; CDR3 protein: CASRIAGGGETQYF; CDR3 DNA: TGTGCCAGCAGAATTGCGGGGGGGGGAGAGACCCAGTACTTC
J gene: TRBJ2-1; V gene: TRBV9; CDR3 length: 13; clone size: NA; D gene: NA; CDR3 protein: CASSVVPGRDEFF; CDR3 DNA: TGTGCCAGCAGCGTAGTTCCGGGCCGCGACGAGTTCTTC
J gene: TRBJ2-3; V gene: TRBV9; CDR3 length: 16; clone size: NA; D gene: TRBD2; CDR3 protein: CASSEGRGGGTDTQYF; CDR3 DNA: TGTGCCAGCAGCGAGGGACGGGGGGGCGGCACAGATACGCAGTATTTT
J gene: TRBJ1-3; V gene: TRBV15; CDR3 length: 18; clone size: few; D gene: NA; CDR3 protein: CATSRGVQDSYSGNTIYF; CDR3 DNA: TGTGCCACCAGCAGAGGTGTGCAGGACTCATACTCTGGAAACACCATATATTTT
J gene: TRBJ2-1; V gene: TRBV20-1; CDR3 length: 14; clone size: few; D gene: TRBD2; CDR3 protein: CSAPRTRMAGEQFF; CDR3 DNA: TGCAGTGCTCCGAGGACTAGAATGGCGGGTGAGCAGTTCTTC
J gene: TRBJ1-1; V gene: TRBV20-1; CDR3 length: 16; clone size: many; D gene: NA; CDR3 protein: CSASTGGWVGDTEAFF; CDR3 DNA: TGCAGTGCTAGTACGGGTGGATGGGTGGGTGACACTGAAGCTTTCTTT
J gene: TRBJ1-4; V gene: TRBV7-2; CDR3 length: 14; clone size: NA; D gene: NA; CDR3 protein: CASSIQATNEKLFF; CDR3 DNA: TGTGCCAGCAGCATACAAGCAACTAATGAAAAACTGTTTTTT
J gene: TRBJ2-7; V gene: TRBV7-2; CDR3 length: 15; clone size: few; D gene: TRBD1; CDR3 protein: CASSGSGTGLGEQYF; CDR3 DNA: TGTGCCAGCAGTGGCTCCGGGACAGGGTTAGGCGAGCAGTACTTC
J gene: TRBJ2-7; V gene: TRBV4-3; CDR3 length: 18; clone size: few; D gene: NA; CDR3 protein: CASSQDLLMRGAAYEQYF; CDR3 DNA: TGCGCCAGCAGCCAAGATCTTCTTATGAGGGGAGCAGCCTACGAGCAGTACTTC
J gene: TRBJ2-7; V gene: TRBV6-2/TRBV6-3; CDR3 length: 14; clone size: NA; D gene: TRBD1; CDR3 protein: CASTETGGSDEQYF; CDR3 DNA: TGTGCCAGCACCGAGACAGGGGGCTCAGACGAGCAGTACTTC
J gene: TRBJ2-1; V gene: TRBV30; CDR3 length: 15; clone size: few; D gene: NA; CDR3 protein: CAWSVGGSRFFEQFF; CDR3 DNA: TGTGCCTGGAGTGTAGGGGGGTCTCGGTTTTTTGAGCAGTTCTTC
J gene: TRBJ2-5; V gene: TRBV5-1; CDR3 length: 14; clone size: few; D gene: NA; CDR3 protein: CASSLAGGEQTQYF; CDR3 DNA: TGCGCCAGCAGCTTGGCTGGGGGTGAGCAGACCCAGTACTTC
J gene: TRBJ2-3; V gene: TRBV6-2/TRBV6-3; CDR3 length: 17; clone size: NA; D gene: TRBD1; CDR3 protein: CASRDPGQWEPTDTQYF; CDR3 DNA: TGTGCCAGCAGAGACCCGGGACAGTGGGAACCCACAGATACGCAGTATTTT
J gene: TRBJ2-3; V gene: TRBV28; CDR3 length: 15; clone size: NA; D gene: TRBD2; CDR3 protein: CASSIAGGRADTQYF; CDR3 DNA: TGTGCCAGCAGTATAGCGGGAGGGCGGGCAGATACGCAGTATTTT
J gene: TRBJ2-5; V gene: TRBV9; CDR3 length: 13; clone size: once; D gene: NA; CDR3 protein: CASNVAWGETQYF; CDR3 DNA: TGTGCCAGCAACGTAGCCTGGGGAGAGACCCAGTACTTC
J gene: TRBJ2-3; V gene: TRBV5-3; CDR3 length: 16; clone size: few; D gene: TRBD2; CDR3 protein: CASSAGLAGGLNTQYF; CDR3 DNA: TGTGCCAGCAGCGCCGGACTAGCGGGGGGTTTGAATACGCAGTATTTT
J gene: TRBJ2-3; V gene: TRBV5-6; CDR3 length: 16; clone size: many; D gene: NA; CDR3 protein: CASSLEPYGLKDTQYF; CDR3 DNA: TGTGCCAGCAGCTTGGAGCCTTATGGACTCAAGGATACGCAGTATTTT
J gene: TRBJ1-1; V gene: TRBV29-1; CDR3 length: 14; clone size: many; D gene: TRBD1; CDR3 protein: CSVDRGRRNTEAFF; CDR3 DNA: TGCAGCGTTGACAGGGGGCGGCGGAACACTGAAGCTTTCTTT
J gene: TRBJ2-1; V gene: TRBV27; CDR3 length: 16; clone size: few; D gene: NA; CDR3 protein: CASSFLEFGFYNEQFF; CDR3 DNA: TGTGCCAGCAGTTTCTTGGAGTTCGGGTTCTACAATGAGCAGTTCTTC
J gene: TRBJ1-2; V gene: TRBV6-2/TRBV6-3; CDR3 length: 14; clone size: many; D gene: NA; CDR3 protein: CASSDGQRNYGYTF; CDR3 DNA: TGTGCCAGCAGCGACGGGCAGAGGAACTATGGCTACACCTTC
J gene: TRBJ2-7; V gene: TRBV5-1; CDR3 length: 14; clone size: NA; D gene: NA; CDR3 protein: CASSPGGLGNEQYF; CDR3 DNA: TGCGCCAGCAGCCCGGGGGGCTTAGGGAACGAGCAGTACTTC
J gene: TRBJ1-1; V gene: TRBV29-1; CDR3 length: 11; clone size: NA; D gene: NA; CDR3 protein: CSVKEYTEAFF; CDR3 DNA: TGCAGCGTTAAGGAATACACTGAAGCTTTCTTT
J gene: TRBJ1-2; V gene: TRBV6-5; CDR3 length: 12; clone size: few; D gene: NA; CDR3 protein: CASSHGAYGYTF; CDR3 DNA: TGTGCCAGCAGTCATGGGGCCTATGGCTACACCTTC
J gene: TRBJ2-2; V gene: TRBV4-1; CDR3 length: 18; clone size: NA; D gene: TRBD2; CDR3 protein: CASSLLGLAGENTGELFF; CDR3 DNA: TGCGCCAGCAGCCTACTGGGACTAGCGGGAGAGAACACCGGGGAGCTGTTTTTT
J gene: TRBJ2-2; V gene: TRBV14; CDR3 length: 14; clone size: many; D gene: TRBD2; CDR3 protein: CASRSGVNTGELFF; CDR3 DNA: TGTGCCAGCAGGAGCGGGGTGAACACCGGGGAGCTGTTTTTT
J gene: TRBJ2-3; V gene: TRBV7-3; CDR3 length: 14; clone size: few; D gene: TRBD2; CDR3 protein: CASGAGGVTDTQYF; CDR3 DNA: TGTGCCAGTGGAGCGGGAGGTGTTACAGATACGCAGTATTTT
J gene: TRBJ1-1; V gene: TRBV20-1; CDR3 length: 13; clone size: many; D gene: NA; CDR3 protein: CSAEGRENTEAFF; CDR3 DNA: TGCAGTGCCGAGGGTCGGGAGAACACTGAAGCTTTCTTT
J gene: TRBJ1-6; V gene: TRBV28; CDR3 length: 14; clone size: NA; D gene: NA; CDR3 protein: CASSLVFPNSPLHF; CDR3 DNA: TGTGCCAGCAGTTTGGTCTTCCCTAATTCACCCCTCCACTTT
J gene: TRBJ2-1; V gene: TRBV27; CDR3 length: 16; clone size: few; D gene: TRBD1; CDR3 protein: CASRVRGQGSYNEQFF; CDR3 DNA: TGTGCCAGCAGAGTCCGAGGACAGGGATCCTACAATGAGCAGTTCTTC
J gene: TRBJ2-7; V gene: TRBV20-1; CDR3 length: 12; clone size: NA; D gene: NA; CDR3 protein: CSVGQDTYEQYF; CDR3 DNA: TGCAGTGTAGGTCAGGATACCTACGAGCAGTACTTC
J gene: TRBJ1-1; V gene: TRBV19; CDR3 length: 15; clone size: few; D gene: NA; CDR3 protein: CASSIDGVTSHRGFF; CDR3 DNA: TGTGCCAGTAGTATAGATGGGGTGACATCCCATCGCGGTTTCTTT